Presented here are 14 T cell receptor beta chains from one specimen sequenced in a study of regulatory T cells in long-lasting Graves disease. Time point in this sample: newly diagnosed GD, antithyroid drugs for less than 3 months. There was RNA extracted from PBMCs, and the TCR library was made from it. Arm-PCR of CDR3 regions and iRepertoire HTBI primers were the basis on which TCR beta libraries were built. TCRdb re-called the multiplex PCR reads through MiXCR, storing one row per CDR3 protein. The data show hundreds of thousands of distinct CDR3 sequences, with roughly a sixth seen just once and 25% to 30% held by the top ten. The data were also submitted as part of a second study, on T cells in Graves' hyperthyroidism and ophthalmopathy.

Sequencing was performed on peripheral blood mononuclear cells (PBMCs), taken at new diagnosis, from a patient treated with antithyroid drugs. Every receptor here comes from a man aged 35-49 years with Graves disease.

In this sample, this clonotype turned up many times. The chain carries TRBV12-3 or TRBV12-4 and TRBJ1-2; D might be TRBD1 (6 bases). The CDR3 length is 13 residues. The V and J ends lost 5 bases and 7 bases respectively, with 14 bases between them. The CDR3 sequence is CASSPTTTGGYTF. CDR3 nucleotide sequence: TGTGCCAGCAGTCCCACCACGACAGGTGGCTACACCTTC.

This clonotype has only a few counts. The chain joins TRBV18 to TRBJ2-2; unclear D gene. The ends were cut back, 5 bases at V and 0 bases at J, with 13 bases in the middle. The CDR3 has 16 residues. CDR1 is KGHSH and CDR2 is LQKENI in the germline V gene. DNA for the CDR3: TGTGCCAGCTCATTCCCGCGGACCGCGAACACCGGGGAGCTGTTTTTT. Amino acids: CASSFPRTANTGELFF.

This clonotype occurred many times. The genes are TRBV18 and TRBJ2-1; D gene unclear. The CDR3 runs to 15 residues. The V gene lost 2 bases and the J gene lost 0 bases, with 8 bases spanning the gap. CDR1 and CDR2 (germline): KGHSH, LQKENI. The CDR3 reads CASSPDWSSYNEQFF. CDR3 DNA sequence: TGTGCCAGCTCACCAGACTGGAGCTCCTACAATGAGCAGTTCTTC.

This clonotype has at least ten counts. The chain carries TRBV12-3 or TRBV12-4 and TRBJ2-1; 9 bases agree with TRBD1. J gave up 1 base and V 3 bases, and 7 bases lay outside the gene matches. This CDR3 has 17 residues. CDR3 loop: CASSFEPDRGSYNEQFF. CDR3 coding DNA: TGTGCCAGCAGTTTCGAGCCGGACAGGGGTTCCTACAATGAGCAGTTCTTC.

This clonotype was observed at least ten times. The V call is TRBV5-5, the J call TRBJ2-1; 15 nucleotides align to TRBD2. This CDR3 contains 17 residues. Germline V lookup: CDR1 SGHKS, CDR2 YYEKEE (reference sequence). The J segment lost 7 bases and the V segment lost 4 bases, leaving 9 bases of the junction unmatched. The CDR3 loop is CASSRSLGTSGGNEQFF. The CDR3 DNA reads TGTGCCAGCAGCAGGTCCCTCGGGACTAGCGGGGGGAATGAGCAGTTCTTC. Looking up the rest from reference TRBV5-5 and TRBJ2-1 gives the full variable domain: DAGVTQSPTHLIKTRGQQVTLRCSPISGHKSVSWYQQVLGQGPQFIFQYYEKEERGRGNFPDRFSARQFPNYSSELNVNALLLGDSALYLCASSRSLGTSGGNEQFFGPGTRLTVL.

This clonotype was seen many times. J is TRBJ2-2 and V is TRBV9, with 9 nucleotides matching TRBD2. The CDR3 spans 18 residues. Per the germline V gene, CDR1 is SGDLS and CDR2 is YYNGEE. V shed 3 bases, J shed 8 bases, and the junction held 17 bases outside the gene matches. CDR3 protein: CASSGPGLALLGAGELFF. Here the CDR3 DNA reads TGTGCCAGCAGCGGACCGGGACTAGCTCTGTTGGGTGCGGGGGAGCTGTTTTTT.

This clonotype was observed many times. The V gene is TRBV6-1, the J gene TRBJ2-5; 8 bases agree with TRBD1. Germline loops: CDR1 MNHNS, CDR2 SASEGT. The trim removed 5 bases at V and 1 base at J, leaving 9 bases unmatched. The CDR3 sequence is 16 residues long. CDR3 bases: TGTGCCAGCAGTCGTTGGACAGGGACCGTCCAAGAGACCCAGTACTTC. Its translation is CASSRWTGTVQETQYF.

This clonotype showed up many times. The rearrangement joins TRBV18 to TRBJ1-1; 7 bases map to TRBD1. Germline V CDR1 and CDR2: KGHSH, LQKENI. The CDR3 runs to 14 residues. Trimming took 4 bases from V and 1 from J; bases not matched to a gene: 3. This CDR3 reads CASSQTGTNTEAFF. The CDR3 DNA is TGTGCCAGCTCACAGACAGGGACGAACACTGAAGCTTTCTTT.

This clonotype was seen at least ten times. The V gene is TRBV20-1, the J gene TRBJ2-1; 13 nucleotides agree with TRBD2. Trimming cost V 6 bases and J 9 bases; bases outside gene matches: 11. CDR1 and CDR2 from the germline V gene are DFQATT and SNEGSKA (reference sequence). There are 15 residues in the CDR3. The CDR3 DNA is TGCAGTGCGCCGATAACTAGCGGGGGGGCCCTTGAGCAGTTCTTC. Protein: CSAPITSGGALEQFF.

This clonotype was detected ten times or more. Mismatch with germline at one junction end may stem from a read error. CDR3 region: CSAGDRKGRYEQYF. The CDR3 DNA follows: TGCAGTGCTGGAGATCGGAAGGGGCGGTACGAGCAGTACTTC. The rearrangement joins TRBV20-1 to TRBJ2-7; perhaps TRBD1 as D (5 bases). CDR1 DFQATT and CDR2 SNEGSKA come from the germline V gene (reference sequence). CDR3 length equals 14 residues.

This clonotype was seen ten or more times. This sequence joins TRBV12-3 or TRBV12-4 and TRBJ2-5, with 8 nucleotides matching TRBD2. There are 15 residues in the CDR3. J lost 4 bases, V lost 7 bases, and 11 bases had no gene match. This CDR3 reads CASTFDGGAPETQYF. The CDR3 DNA reads TGTGCCAGCACCTTCGACGGGGGGGCCCCAGAGACCCAGTACTTC.

The chain is built from TRBV6-1 and TRBJ1-6, with 8 positions matching TRBD1. Unmatched junction bases numbered 5, after V lost 8 bases and J lost 5 bases. CDR3 length: 14 residues. From germline, CDR1 is MNHNS and CDR2 SASEGT. Here the CDR3 DNA reads TGTGCCAGCGGCGACAGGGGAAATAATTCACCCCTCCACTTT. Translated, it gives CASGDRGNNSPLHF.

This CDR3 reads CASSLFGSRASWGYTF. CDR3 coding DNA: TGTGCCAGCAGCTTGTTTGGCAGTCGAGCCTCGTGGGGCTACACCTTC. The chain recombines TRBV5-6 with TRBJ1-2; D gene uncertain. From germline, CDR1 is SGHDT and CDR2 YYEEEE. The length of the CDR3 is 16 residues. The V gene lost 1 base and the J gene lost 8 bases, with 21 bases spanning the gap.

This clonotype was seen only a few times. The chain combines TRBV20-1 with TRBJ2-7; D is uncertain. CDR3 length equals 12 residues. Trimming removed 3 bases at V and 3 bases at J, with 9 bases between. Germline V gene data show CDR1 as DFQATT and CDR2 as SNEGSKA (reference sequence). CDR3 in DNA: TGCAGTGCTAGTCCCCGCAGCTACGAGCAGTACTTC. It encodes CSASPRSYEQYF.